Each of the 15 T cell receptor beta chains below was sequenced from the same sample in a study of T cells in Graves' hyperthyroidism and ophthalmopathy (dated by TCRdb to about 2019). The method was multiplex PCR. TCRdb lists the instrument as Illumina HiSeq 2000. TCR beta CDR3 regions were amplified from RNA transcripts. The first round of RT-PCR for the TCR CDR3 was performed with the HTBI primer set and the Qiagen OneStep RT-PCR kit. TCRdb applied fastp at Q25 and MiXCR to the public reads, then kept only in-frame beta chains. Here each entry gathers all rows of one CDR3 protein and keeps the most common genes and DNA. The sample yields under 700,000 distinct CDR3 sequences; 16% were counted once. The ten largest clones represent about 20% of the sample. Sequenced material: blood. Every receptor here comes from a woman between 18 and 29 years old with Graves' hyperthyroidism.

This clonotype was observed a handful of times. V usage is TRBV20-1 and J usage is TRBJ1-4, with D unclear. The CDR3 length is 13 residues. CDR1 and CDR2 (germline): DFQATT, SNEGSKA (reference sequence). The V gene lost 6 bases and the J gene lost 2 bases, with 10 bases spanning the gap. The DNA of the CDR3 is TGCAGTGCGAGGCGACCGACTAATGAAAAACTGTTTTTT. It translates to CSARRPTNEKLFF.

This clonotype was counted many times. The rearrangement joins TRBV27 to TRBJ2-1, with D possibly being TRBD2 (6 bases). CDR1 is MNHEY, CDR2 SMNVEV, per germline (reference sequence). The CDR3 has 13 residues. Trimming pared 5 bases from V and 10 bases from J, leaving 15 bases between. The chain's CDR3 is CASSPTAAGEQFF. CDR3 nucleotide sequence: TGTGCCAGCAGTCCGACAGCCGCGGGGGAGCAGTTCTTC.

This clonotype was seen at least ten times. The J gene is TRBJ1-6, the V gene TRBV20-1; maybe TRBD1 (5 bases). V was trimmed by 4 bases and J by 10 bases, leaving 17 bases between them. The V gene's germline CDR1 is DFQATT and CDR2 SNEGSKA (reference sequence). The CDR3 sequence is 14 residues long. The DNA for the CDR3 is TGCAGTGCTAAGGAGGGGCCGGAGGCATCACCCCTCCACTTT. This sequence encodes CSAKEGPEASPLHF.

V is TRBV7-8 and J is TRBJ2-1; D perhaps matches TRBD2 (6 bases). The germline V and J ends were trimmed by 5 bases and 1 base, with 18 bases remaining between them. Germline-derived CDR1 and CDR2 are SGHVS and FQNEAQ. This CDR3 region has 17 residues. The CDR3 sequence is CASSLFSGTGSYNEQFF. The CDR3 DNA reads as TGTGCCAGCAGCCTCTTCTCCGGGACTGGATCCTACAATGAGCAGTTCTTC.

V usage is TRBV7-2 and J usage is TRBJ2-6; either TRBD1 or TRBD2 may fit D (6 bases each). Germline assignment: CDR1 SGHTA and CDR2 FQGNSA. V was clipped by 7 bases and J by 4 bases, with 14 bases between them. This CDR3 spans 15 amino acids. CDR3 nucleotide sequence: TGTGCCAGCATCCCGGGGGCTGCGGGGGCCAACGTCCTGACTTTC. Protein sequence: CASIPGAAGANVLTF.

This clonotype appeared a few times. The chain carries TRBV7-9 and TRBJ2-3; no clear D. This CDR3 is 17 amino acids long. V lost 1 base to trimming and J lost 2 bases, with 16 bases between them. Germline V lookup: CDR1 SEHNR, CDR2 FQNEAQ (reference sequence). Here the CDR3 DNA reads TGTGCCAGCAGCTTAGGAGTAGCCGTACAATCCACAGATACGCAGTATTTT. Translation gives CASSLGVAVQSTDTQYF.

V and J are TRBV11-2 and TRBJ1-2; no reliable D call. The CDR3 covers 13 residues. CDR1 is SGHAT, CDR2 FQNNGV, per germline. V was trimmed by 8 bases and J by 6 bases, leaving 16 bases between them. The CDR3 nucleotides are TGTGCCAGCGGCTCCGGGCCGGCGGATGGCTACACCTTC. It yields the protein CASGSGPADGYTF.

This clonotype has more than one count but fewer than ten. The V and J genes are TRBV20-1 and TRBJ1-1, with D possibly TRBD1 on 6 matching bases. Germline values: CDR1 DFQATT, CDR2 SNEGSKA (reference sequence). V was trimmed by 3 bases and J by 3 bases, leaving 17 bases between them. The CDR3 sequence is 15 residues long. CDR3 nucleotides: TGCAGTGCTAGGCGGACAGACATTTTTCACACTGAAGCTTTCTTT. Translated, it gives CSARRTDIFHTEAFF.

The rearrangement uses TRBV11-3 and TRBJ2-1, with D hard to call. Per germline, CDR1 SGHNT and CDR2 YENEEA. This CDR3 spans 13 amino acids. V lost 1 base, J lost 9 bases, and 10 bases lay in between. CDR3: CASSLAVGVEQFF. The CDR3 DNA follows: TGTGCCAGCAGCTTAGCGGTAGGAGTTGAGCAGTTCTTC.

This clonotype was observed a few times. The rearrangement joins TRBV4-3 to TRBJ1-1; a possible D gene is TRBD1 (6 bases). The V end was cut by 7 bases, the J end by 4 bases, with 19 bases between. CDR3 size: 15 residues. Looked up from germline, CDR1 is LGHNA and CDR2 is YSLEER. The CDR3 is CASTPSTGGGTEAFF. The CDR3 DNA follows: TGCGCCAGCACCCCAAGCACGGGGGGCGGCACTGAAGCTTTCTTT.

The chain uses TRBV4-1 and TRBJ2-3, with D tentatively TRBD2 (5 bases). Deletions cut 0 bases from V and 0 bases from J, with 16 bases between. Germline V lookup: CDR1 MGHRA, CDR2 YSYEKL. CDR3 size: 18 residues. CDR3 in DNA: TGCGCCAGCAGCCAAGATGGACTCCGACCGCTCAGCACAGATACGCAGTATTTT. This codes for CASSQDGLRPLSTDTQYF.

This clonotype appeared many times. V is TRBV2 and J is TRBJ2-3; weak D call: TRBD1 (5 bases). This CDR3 contains 12 residues. Looked up from germline, CDR1 is SNHLY and CDR2 is FYNNEI. The V end was cut by 6 bases, the J end by 2 bases, with 6 bases between. The chain's CDR3 is CASRDNTDTQYF. In DNA form, the CDR3 reads TGTGCCAGCAGGGACAACACAGATACGCAGTATTTT.

The chain recombines TRBV6-2 or TRBV6-3 with TRBJ2-7; D perhaps matches TRBD1 (6 bases). The V end was cut by 6 bases, the J end by 5 bases, with 14 bases between. The V gene's germline CDR1 is MNHEY and CDR2 SVGEGT. The CDR3 is 13 amino acids. For the CDR3, the DNA is TGTGCCAGCAGCCAGGGGCCGGTGGACGAGCAGTACTTC. It specifies CASSQGPVDEQYF.

This clonotype has only a few counts. The chain joins TRBV27 to TRBJ2-2, with 8 bases lining up with TRBD1. The junction had 3 bases not matched to a gene; V was cut back by 5 bases and J by 4 bases. This CDR3 is 14 amino acids long. Germline CDR1 is MNHEY and CDR2 is SMNVEV (reference sequence). Here the CDR3 reads CASSKGQGTGELFF. The CDR3 DNA is TGTGCCAGCAGTAAAGGACAGGGCACCGGGGAGCTGTTTTTT.

This clonotype was seen ten or more times. V and J are TRBV7-2 and TRBJ2-1; 14 positions agree with TRBD2. Unmatched junction bases numbered 5, after V lost 6 bases and J lost 7 bases. Looked up from germline, CDR1 is SGHTA and CDR2 is FQGNSA. The CDR3 has 15 residues. This CDR3 reads CASRGTSGSRNEQFF. The DNA for the CDR3 is TGTGCCAGCAGGGGGACTAGCGGGAGTAGGAATGAGCAGTTCTTC. The entire variable domain, with the rest obtained from reference TRBV7-2 and TRBJ2-1, is as follows: GAGVSQSPSNKVTEKGKDVELRCDPISGHTALYWYRQSLGQGLEFLIYFQGNSAPDKSGLPSDRFSAERTGGSVSTLTIQRTQQEDSAVYLCASRGTSGSRNEQFFGPGTRLTVL.